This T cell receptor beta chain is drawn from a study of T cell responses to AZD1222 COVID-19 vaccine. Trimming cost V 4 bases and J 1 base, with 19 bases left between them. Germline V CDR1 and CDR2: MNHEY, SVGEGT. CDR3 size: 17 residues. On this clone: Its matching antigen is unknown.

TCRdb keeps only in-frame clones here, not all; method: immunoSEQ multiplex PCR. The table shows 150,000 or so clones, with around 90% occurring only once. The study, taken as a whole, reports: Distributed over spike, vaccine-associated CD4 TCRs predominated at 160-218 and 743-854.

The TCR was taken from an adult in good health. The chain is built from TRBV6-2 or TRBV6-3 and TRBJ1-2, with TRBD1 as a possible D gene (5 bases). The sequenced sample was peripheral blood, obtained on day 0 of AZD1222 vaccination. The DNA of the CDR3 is TGTGCCAGCAGTTCACACCGGGACGGATTTGTTAACTATGGCTACACCTTC. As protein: CASSSHRDGFVNYGYTF.